Listed below are T cell receptor beta chains from one sample, sequenced in a study of post-analysis software for immune sequencing data. MiXCR, run by TCRdb on the PCR reads, gives a single entry per CDR3 protein. Among roughly 430,000 distinct CDR3 sequences, 30% to 40% were seen once, and the ten largest hold roughly 8.2%. The sequencing input was blood. The receptor source for this set is a girl aged 2-10 years with multiple sclerosis. The CDR3 runs from the conserved cysteine through the conserved F or W. A D gene is named only where the DNA matches it firmly. Only part of the rows carry a size: once, few, many, or a class if the clone is expanded.

J gene: TRBJ2-7
CDR3 length: 14
D gene: NA
V gene: TRBV9
clone size: once
CDR3 DNA: TGTGCCAGCAGCGTAGAACTAAATGACAATGAGCAGTACTTC
CDR3 protein: CASSVELNDNEQYF

J gene: TRBJ2-1
CDR3 length: 11
D gene: NA
V gene: TRBV12-3/TRBV12-4
clone size: NA
CDR3 DNA: TGTGCCTCGGCATTTTACAATGAGCAGTTCTTC
CDR3 protein: CASAFYNEQFF

J gene: TRBJ1-2
CDR3 length: 15
D gene: NA
V gene: TRBV7-2
clone size: NA
CDR3 DNA: TGTGCCAGCAGCTTAGATGGCCGGGCTAACTATGGCTACACCTTC
CDR3 protein: CASSLDGRANYGYTF

J gene: TRBJ2-1
CDR3 length: 16
D gene: TRBD2
V gene: TRBV5-1
clone size: NA
CDR3 DNA: TGCGCCAGCAGCCACGATCGGACTAGCGGAGTTAATGAGCAGTTCTTC
CDR3 protein: CASSHDRTSGVNEQFF

J gene: TRBJ2-1
CDR3 length: 16
D gene: NA
V gene: TRBV28
clone size: NA
CDR3 DNA: TGTGCCAGCAGTTTATTGTCCCTCAAGAAGAACAATGAGCAGTTCTTC
CDR3 protein: CASSLLSLKKNNEQFF

J gene: TRBJ2-7
CDR3 length: 13
D gene: NA
V gene: TRBV4-1
clone size: few
CDR3 DNA: TGCGCCAGCAGCCAGCATGGCTCCTACGAGCAGTACTTC
CDR3 protein: CASSQHGSYEQYF

J gene: TRBJ2-7
CDR3 length: 15
D gene: NA
V gene: TRBV4-1
clone size: NA
CDR3 DNA: TGCGCCAGCAGCCAAGATAAATTGGCCTCCTACGAGCAGTACTTC
CDR3 protein: CASSQDKLASYEQYF

J gene: TRBJ2-1
CDR3 length: 15
D gene: NA
V gene: TRBV7-8
clone size: NA
CDR3 DNA: TGTGCCAGCAGTCTTGATAGCAGCACCTACAATGAGCAGTTCTTC
CDR3 protein: CASSLDSSTYNEQFF

J gene: TRBJ2-7
CDR3 length: 14
D gene: TRBD2
V gene: TRBV7-2
clone size: few
CDR3 DNA: TGTGCCAGCAGCCCCGGACTAGGAGGGTACGAGCAGTACTTC
CDR3 protein: CASSPGLGGYEQYF

J gene: TRBJ1-5
CDR3 length: 13
D gene: NA
V gene: TRBV7-6
clone size: few
CDR3 DNA: TGTGCCAGCAGTATGAATAGCAATCAGCCCCAGCATTTT
CDR3 protein: CASSMNSNQPQHF

J gene: TRBJ2-7
CDR3 length: 15
D gene: NA
V gene: TRBV20-1
clone size: few
CDR3 DNA: TGCAGTGCTAGAGATCAGGCAGGGAAGGGATACGAGCAGTACTTC
CDR3 protein: CSARDQAGKGYEQYF

J gene: TRBJ1-1
CDR3 length: 15
D gene: NA
V gene: TRBV6-5
clone size: NA
CDR3 DNA: TGTGCCAGCAGTTACCAGTCTGATGTGAACACTGAAGCTTTCTTT
CDR3 protein: CASSYQSDVNTEAFF

J gene: TRBJ2-4
CDR3 length: 16
D gene: TRBD2
V gene: TRBV11-2
clone size: NA
CDR3 DNA: TGTGCCAGCAGCCCTGGGTCGACTAGCGGAAAAAACATTCAGTACTTC
CDR3 protein: CASSPGSTSGKNIQYF

J gene: TRBJ1-1
CDR3 length: 15
D gene: NA
V gene: TRBV11-2
clone size: NA
CDR3 DNA: TGTGCCAGCAGCTTAGGCTTGAGGGCCGACACTGAAGCTTTCTTT
CDR3 protein: CASSLGLRADTEAFF

J gene: TRBJ2-3
CDR3 length: 14
D gene: NA
V gene: TRBV4-1
clone size: NA
CDR3 DNA: TGCGCCAGCAGCCAAGAGGTGATCAGAAATACGCAGTATTTT
CDR3 protein: CASSQEVIRNTQYF

J gene: TRBJ2-6
CDR3 length: 17
D gene: TRBD1
V gene: TRBV20-1
clone size: few
CDR3 DNA: TGCAGTGCTAGAGGGGGACAGGGACGAGCTGGGGCCAACGTCCTGACTTTC
CDR3 protein: CSARGGQGRAGANVLTF

J gene: TRBJ2-1
CDR3 length: 15
D gene: NA
V gene: TRBV5-6
clone size: few
CDR3 DNA: TGTGCCAGCAGCCAAGGACAGGAGCGGGACAATGAGCAGTTCTTC
CDR3 protein: CASSQGQERDNEQFF

J gene: TRBJ2-5
CDR3 length: 14
D gene: NA
V gene: TRBV2
clone size: few
CDR3 DNA: TGTGCCAGCAGAAGGTGGCAGACACAAGAGACCCAGTACTTC
CDR3 protein: CASRRWQTQETQYF

J gene: TRBJ2-7
CDR3 length: 15
D gene: TRBD2
V gene: TRBV6-6
clone size: NA
CDR3 DNA: TGTGCCAGCAGAGATCTAGCGGGGGACTCTTACGAGCAGTACTTC
CDR3 protein: CASRDLAGDSYEQYF

J gene: TRBJ1-1
CDR3 length: 13
D gene: NA
V gene: TRBV5-1
clone size: NA
CDR3 DNA: TGCGCCAGCAGGTTTTTGGAGAACACTGAAGCTTTCTTT
CDR3 protein: CASRFLENTEAFF

J gene: TRBJ2-1
CDR3 length: 17
D gene: TRBD2
V gene: TRBV5-1
clone size: NA
CDR3 DNA: TGCGCCAGCAGCTACATGGGACTAGCGGTTTCCTACAATGAGCAGTTCTTC
CDR3 protein: CASSYMGLAVSYNEQFF

J gene: TRBJ1-2
CDR3 length: 14
D gene: NA
V gene: TRBV20-1
clone size: NA
CDR3 DNA: TGCAGTGCTAGACAACCGACAGGTAGCTATGGCTACACCTTC
CDR3 protein: CSARQPTGSYGYTF

J gene: TRBJ2-2
CDR3 length: 15
D gene: NA
V gene: TRBV5-1
clone size: NA
CDR3 DNA: TGCGCCAGCAGCTTCTTCAGGGAGAACACCGGGGAGCTGTTTTTT
CDR3 protein: CASSFFRENTGELFF

J gene: TRBJ2-5
CDR3 length: 13
D gene: TRBD1
V gene: TRBV18
clone size: NA
CDR3 DNA: TGTGCCAGCTCACGGACAGGACAAGAGACCCAGTACTTC
CDR3 protein: CASSRTGQETQYF